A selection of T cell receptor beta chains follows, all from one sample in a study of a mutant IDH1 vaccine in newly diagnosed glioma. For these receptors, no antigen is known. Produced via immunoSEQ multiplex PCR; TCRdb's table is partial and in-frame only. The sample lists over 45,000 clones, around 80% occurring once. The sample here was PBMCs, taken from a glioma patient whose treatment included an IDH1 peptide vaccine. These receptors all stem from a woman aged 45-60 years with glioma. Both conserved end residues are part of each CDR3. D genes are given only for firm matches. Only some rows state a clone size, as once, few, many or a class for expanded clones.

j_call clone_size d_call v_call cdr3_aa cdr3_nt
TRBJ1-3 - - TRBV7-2 CASSSRAGTFGNTIYF TGTGCCAGCAGCTCGCGGGCCGGGACATTTGGAAACACCATATATTTT
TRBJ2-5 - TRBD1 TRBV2 CANEDRAETQYF TGTGCCAACGAGGACAGGGCAGAGACCCAGTACTTC
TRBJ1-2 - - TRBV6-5 CASSYIGATNYGYTF TGTGCCAGCAGTTACATCGGAGCTACTAACTATGGCTACACCTTC
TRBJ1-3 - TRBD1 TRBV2 CASRGPSGTGHTGDTIYF TGTGCCAGCCGCGGGCCATCCGGGACAGGGCACACTGGGGACACCATATATTTT
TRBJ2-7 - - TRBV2 CASTPTGSYEQYF TGTGCCAGCACCCCGACAGGATCCTACGAGCAGTACTTC
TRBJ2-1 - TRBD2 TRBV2 CASSELAVGNEQFF TGTGCCAGCAGTGAACTAGCGGTTGGGAATGAGCAGTTCTTC
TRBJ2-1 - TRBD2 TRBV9 CASSSRTSGGASYNEQFF TGTGCCAGCAGCTCTCGGACTAGCGGGGGGGCTTCCTACAATGAGCAGTTCTTC
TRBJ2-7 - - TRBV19 CASSRVAYEQYF TGTGCCAGTAGTAGGGTAGCCTACGAGCAGTACTTC
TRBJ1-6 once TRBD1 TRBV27 CASSLSRRRGLTSYNSPLHF TGTGCCAGCAGTTTATCGAGGCGCAGGGGGCTTACCTCCTATAATTCACCCCTCCACTTT
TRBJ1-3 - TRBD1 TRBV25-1 CASSELSGGTGNTIYF TGTGCCAGCAGTGAATTGTCAGGGGGCACTGGAAACACCATATATTTT
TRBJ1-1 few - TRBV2 CASTRDSTEAFF TGTGCCAGCACCCGGGACTCCACTGAAGCTTTCTTT
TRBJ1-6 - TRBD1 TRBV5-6 CASIELGPGGPNSPLHF TGTGCCAGCATCGAATTGGGACCAGGGGGCCCAAATTCACCCCTCCACTTT
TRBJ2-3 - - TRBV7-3 CASSLRGPADTQYF TGTGCCAGCAGCTTAAGGGGGCCGGCAGATACGCAGTATTTT
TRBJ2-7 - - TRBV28 CASSRQGLSGEQYF TGTGCCAGCAGTCGACAGGGACTGTCTGGCGAGCAGTACTTC
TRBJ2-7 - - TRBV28 CASTPEGPPYEQYF TGTGCCAGCACCCCGGAAGGGCCACCATACGAGCAGTACTTC
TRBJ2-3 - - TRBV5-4 CASSLVGTDTQYF TGTGCCAGCAGCTTGGTAGGGACAGATACGCAGTATTTT
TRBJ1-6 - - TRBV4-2 CASSLRTVSYNSPLHF TGTGCCAGCAGCCTGCGTACTGTCTCCTATAATTCACCCCTCCACTTT
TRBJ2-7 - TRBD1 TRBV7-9 CASSLAKLGQGADEQYF TGTGCCAGCAGCTTAGCGAAATTGGGACAGGGGGCAGACGAGCAGTACTTC
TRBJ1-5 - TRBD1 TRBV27 CASSSRQGGDQPQHF TGTGCCAGCAGTTCCCGACAGGGTGGGGATCAGCCCCAGCATTTT
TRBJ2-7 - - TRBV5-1 CASSLAPGSYEQYF TGCGCCAGCAGCTTGGCCCCGGGCTCCTACGAGCAGTACTTC
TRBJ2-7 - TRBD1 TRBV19 CASSSSGTGAEQYF TGTGCCAGTAGTTCCTCCGGGACAGGGGCCGAGCAGTACTTC
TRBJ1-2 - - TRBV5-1 CASSLGSGGYTF TGCGCCAGCAGCTTGGGTTCGGGGGGCTACACCTTC
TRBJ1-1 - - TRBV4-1 CASSQDADLNTEAFF TGCGCCAGCAGCCAAGATGCGGACCTGAACACTGAAGCTTTCTTT
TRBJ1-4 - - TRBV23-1 CASSHRAVKGPGGEKLFF TGCGCCAGCAGTCATCGTGCGGTGAAAGGGCCCGGGGGAGAAAAACTGTTTTTT
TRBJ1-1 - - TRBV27 CASSPRRLNTEAFF TGTGCCAGCAGCCCCCGGAGATTGAACACTGAAGCTTTCTTT
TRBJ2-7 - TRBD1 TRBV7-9 CASSSRDRAIYEQYF TGTGCCAGCAGCTCCCGGGACAGGGCGATCTACGAGCAGTACTTC